These 15 T cell receptor beta chains were all obtained from the same sample, sequenced in a study of identifying expanded T cells in peripheral blood. Sequenced by immunoSEQ multiplex PCR; TCRdb stores in-frame clones only, minus some. The sample yields tens of thousands of clones, about 83% seen once. The specimen sequenced was blood. All receptors come from a person aged 18 to 70 in good health.

V usage is TRBV6-1 and J usage is TRBJ2-5, with D perhaps given as TRBD1 or TRBD2 (6 bases each). CDR1 MNHNS and CDR2 SASEGT come from the germline V gene. The CDR3 consists of 15 residues. The V gene lost 2 bases and the J gene lost 5 bases, with 15 bases spanning the gap. This CDR3 reads CASSEKIRGRETQYF. The CDR3, as DNA: TGTGCCAGCAGTGAAAAAATAAGGGGGAGGGAGACCCAGTACTTC.

V gene TRBV2 combines with J gene TRBJ1-4; the D is unclear. The V end was cut by 4 bases, the J end by 2 bases, with 11 bases between. The CDR3 contains 15 residues. CDR1 is SNHLY and CDR2 is FYNNEI in the germline V gene. This CDR3 is CASSGGPATNEKLFF. DNA for the CDR3: TGTGCCAGCAGTGGAGGACCGGCGACTAATGAAAAACTGTTTTTT.

Of note for this clone: This sample includes further DNA sequences coding for the same CDR3. This chain connects TRBV5-4 to TRBJ2-7; 7 bases line up with TRBD2. Germline V gene lookup returns CDR1 SGHNT and CDR2 YYREEE (reference sequence). The CDR3 totals 15 residues. The V gene end was trimmed by 3 bases and the J gene end by 0 bases; junction bases not matched to a gene: 6. The CDR3 DNA sequence: TGTGCCAGCAGCTATGGATTAGCGGGCTCCTACGAGCAGTACTTC. Amino acid sequence: CASSYGLAGSYEQYF.

This rearrangement joins TRBV14 to TRBJ1-2; D might be TRBD1 (5 bases). Germline V gene lookup returns CDR1 SGHDN and CDR2 FVKESK. V lost 0 bases, J lost 3 bases, and 17 bases lay in between. This CDR3 comprises 17 residues. The CDR3 bases are TGTGCCAGCAGCCAAGAGAAAGGGGCGCGGGTGTACTATGGCTACACCTTC. It codes for CASSQEKGARVYYGYTF.

This clone was seen more than once but under ten times. The chain uses TRBV7-8 and TRBJ2-7; D perhaps matches TRBD2 (6 bases). Germline lookup yields CDR1 SGHVS and CDR2 FQNEAQ. This CDR3 has 14 amino acids. Trimming cost V 2 bases and J 5 bases, with 13 bases left between them. The CDR3 sequence: CASSLRRASHEQYF. Here the CDR3 DNA reads TGTGCCAGCAGCTTAAGGAGGGCAAGTCACGAGCAGTACTTC.

The genes are TRBV7-9 and TRBJ2-1, with 8 bases matching TRBD1. V lost 5 bases to trimming and J lost 12 bases; unmatched junction nucleotides: 6. Per germline, CDR1 SEHNR and CDR2 FQNEAQ (reference sequence). The CDR3 contains 12 residues. The CDR3 loop is CASSPGQGRQFF. The CDR3 DNA sequence: TGTGCCAGCAGCCCTGGACAGGGCAGGCAGTTCTTC.

CDR3 nucleotides: TGTGCCAGCTCCCTAACCTCCGGGGACAGGGGCACTGAAGCTTTCTTT. This gives the protein CASSLTSGDRGTEAFF. The V and J genes are TRBV18 and TRBJ1-1, with 10 bases identical to TRBD1. There are 16 residues in the CDR3. Germline loops: CDR1 KGHSH, CDR2 LQKENI. The trim removed 6 bases at V and 4 bases at J, leaving 11 bases unmatched.

In nucleotides, the CDR3 is TGCGCCAGCAGCCTAGGACTAGCGGAGACCTACGAGCAGTACTTC. This codes for CASSLGLAETYEQYF. The rearrangement uses TRBV4-1 and TRBJ2-7; 10 bases are a match to TRBD2. Trimming at V came to 4 bases and at J to 2 bases, leaving 5 bases not matched to a gene. The CDR3 is 15 amino acids. Germline values: CDR1 MGHRA, CDR2 YSYEKL.

This chain connects TRBV4-3 to TRBJ2-3, with TRBD1 matching over 8 bases. The CDR3 runs 14 residues. Germline-derived CDR1 and CDR2 are LGHNA and YSLEER. V gave up 2 bases and J gave up 5 bases; unmatched junction bases: 3. The CDR3: CASSQFTGGDTQYF. CDR3 bases: TGCGCCAGCAGCCAATTCACAGGGGGAGATACGCAGTATTTT.

CDR3 DNA: TGTGCCAGCAGTTACCGCGGGAGAGAATTAGCAGATACGCAGTATTTT. It codes for CASSYRGRELADTQYF. The chain employs TRBV6-5 and TRBJ2-3; 7 bases are shared with TRBD2. The germline V gene encodes CDR1 MNHEY and CDR2 SVGAGI. V gave up 2 bases and J gave up 4 bases; unmatched junction bases: 9. The CDR3 loop spans 16 amino acids.

This CDR3 is CASSFLGRMNTEAFF. DNA for the CDR3: TGTGCCAGCAGTTTTCTAGGCAGGATGAACACTGAAGCTTTCTTT. V and J are TRBV28 and TRBJ1-1; D remains ambiguous. Germline CDR1 and CDR2: MDHEN and SYDVKM. V dropped 3 bases and J dropped 0 bases, with 11 bases sitting between them. CDR3 length equals 15 residues. The variable domain in full, with the rest retrieved from reference TRBV28 and TRBJ1-1, is DVKVTQSSRYLVKRTGEKVFLECVQDMDHENMFWYRQDPGLGLRLIYFSYDVKMKEKGDIPEGYSVSREKKERFSLILESASTNQTSMYLCASSFLGRMNTEAFFGQGTRLTVV.

The chain recombines TRBV13 with TRBJ2-5, with 10 bases that match TRBD2. Germline CDR1 is PRHDT and CDR2 is FYEKMQ (reference sequence). The length of the CDR3 is 19 residues. J lost 7 bases, V lost 2 bases, and 19 bases had no gene match. The CDR3 DNA reads TGTGCCAGCAGCTTATTGGCGAGTCGGGCTAGCGGGAGTTTTGGGACCCAGTACTTC. This translates into CASSLLASRASGSFGTQYF.

The V gene is TRBV28, the J gene TRBJ2-5; 12 bases match TRBD1. The trim removed 5 bases at V and 5 bases at J, leaving 9 bases unmatched. The length of the CDR3 is 16 residues. Germline assignment: CDR1 MDHEN and CDR2 SYDVKM. The CDR3 DNA follows: TGTGCCAGCAGTCCCTCCGGGACAGGGGGCCGTGAGACCCAGTACTTC. This gives the protein CASSPSGTGGRETQYF.

The chain uses TRBV7-2 and TRBJ2-1; 8 bases fit TRBD2. Germline CDR1 reads SGHTA; CDR2 reads FQGNSA. Trimming took 5 bases from V and 8 from J; bases not matched to a gene: 8. The CDR3 has 14 amino acids. CDR3 DNA: TGTGCCAGCAGCCCGGGACTAGGGGGGTATGAGCAGTTCTTC. Amino acid sequence: CASSPGLGGYEQFF.

The V and J genes are TRBV7-8 and TRBJ2-7; D gene uncertain. CDR3 length equals 14 residues. Germline V gene sequence: CDR1 SGHVS, CDR2 FQNEAQ. V was shortened by 0 bases and J by 2 bases, with 8 bases between the two germline ends. CDR3 sequence reads: CASSLAGQAYEQYF. The CDR3 coding sequence is TGTGCCAGCAGCTTAGCAGGTCAAGCCTACGAGCAGTACTTC.